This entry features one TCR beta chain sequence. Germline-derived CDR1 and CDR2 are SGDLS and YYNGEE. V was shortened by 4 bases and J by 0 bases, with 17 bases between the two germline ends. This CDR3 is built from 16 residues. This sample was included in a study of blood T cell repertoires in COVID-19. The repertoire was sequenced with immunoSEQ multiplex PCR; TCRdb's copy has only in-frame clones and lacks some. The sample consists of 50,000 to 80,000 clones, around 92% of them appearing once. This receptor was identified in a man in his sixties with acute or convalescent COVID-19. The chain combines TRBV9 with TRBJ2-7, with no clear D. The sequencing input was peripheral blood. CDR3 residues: CASSFGLRAPSYEQYF. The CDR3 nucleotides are TGTGCCAGCAGCTTTGGGCTCCGCGCCCCCTCCTACGAGCAGTACTTC.